The next 8 T cell receptor beta chains were all read from a single sample in a study of CD8 T cells in ankylosing spondylitis. TCRdb analysed the 5' RACE reads with MiXCR anew, one entry per CDR3 protein. The sample shows 250,000 to 350,000 distinct CDR3 sequences, around 20% of them seen only once. Sequenced sample: blood, either unsorted or a sorted T cell fraction (not recorded which). These receptors were collected from a female donor with ankylosing spondylitis or in good health (not recorded which).

This clonotype was counted between two and nine times. The chain is built from TRBV9 and TRBJ1-6; maybe TRBD1 (5 bases). V dropped 4 bases and J dropped 8 bases, with 16 bases sitting between them. From germline, CDR1 is SGDLS and CDR2 YYNGEE. CDR3 length: 15 amino acids. The CDR3 DNA follows: TGTGCCAGCAGCCTCTACGACAGTGGGGATTCACCCCTCCACTTT. Residues: CASSLYDSGDSPLHF.

The rearrangement uses TRBV6-1 and TRBJ2-3; 7 nucleotides line up with TRBD2. This CDR3 has 15 residues. Trimming cost V 7 bases and J 5 bases; bases outside gene matches: 12. The V gene's germline CDR1 is MNHNS and CDR2 SASEGT. The CDR3 protein is CASNPLSGLRDTQYF. For the CDR3, the DNA is TGTGCCAGCAACCCTCTGTCGGGACTAAGAGATACGCAGTATTTT.

The chain combines TRBV4-3 with TRBJ2-4; a weak D match, TRBD2 (7 bases). The germline V and J ends were trimmed by 1 base and 0 bases, with 19 bases remaining between them. Germline V gene data show CDR1 as LGHNA and CDR2 as YSLEER. The CDR3 spans 19 residues. The CDR3 DNA sequence: TGCGCCAGCAGCCAAGTTTGGGGGAGGGACACCCTAGCCAAAAACATTCAGTACTTC. Its protein is CASSQVWGRDTLAKNIQYF.

The chain joins TRBV6-5 to TRBJ2-3, with 7 bases aligning to TRBD2. Losses at the gene ends were 0 bases for V and 0 bases for J; bases not matched to a gene: 6. Germline V CDR1 and CDR2: MNHEY, SVGAGI. CDR3 length: 17 amino acids. The CDR3 is CASSYSVLAASTDTQYF. CDR3 DNA sequence: TGTGCCAGCAGTTACTCGGTTCTAGCGGCTAGCACAGATACGCAGTATTTT.

In this sample, this clonotype turned up a few times. V is TRBV20-1 and J is TRBJ2-3; 9 bases are a match to TRBD2. Germline CDR1 DFQATT, CDR2 SNEGSKA (reference sequence). The ends lost 1 base at V and 2 bases at J; junction bases unmatched: 1. This CDR3 is 14 amino acids long. For the CDR3, the DNA is TGCAGTGCTAGAGGGGGACTAGCCACAGATACGCAGTATTTT. Protein: CSARGGLATDTQYF.

The V call is TRBV7-9, the J call TRBJ1-5; weak D call: TRBD1 (5 bases). This CDR3 has 13 residues. Deletions cut 5 bases from V and 5 bases from J, with 10 bases between. Looked up from germline, CDR1 is SEHNR and CDR2 is FQNEAQ (reference sequence). The CDR3 loop is CASSPGKDQPQHF. CDR3 bases: TGTGCCAGCAGCCCAGGGAAGGATCAGCCCCAGCATTTT.

This clonotype was seen just once. The rearrangement links TRBV5-5 to TRBJ2-7; D possibly corresponds to TRBD2 (5 bases). Germline V gives CDR1 SGHKS, CDR2 YYEKEE (reference sequence). The CDR3 has 14 amino acids. The germline V and J ends were trimmed by 4 bases and 4 bases, with 15 bases remaining between them. CDR3 region: CASSLDYSRYEQYF. The CDR3, as DNA: TGTGCCAGCAGCCTTGACTATTCGCGGTACGAGCAGTACTTC.

Concerning this clonotype: This sequence may be a read error, since a much larger clone differs from it by one base. The CDR3 region is CASAKGGTQYF. CDR3 nucleotides: TGTGCCAGCGCTAAAGGGGGGACCCAGTACTTC. The chain employs TRBV12-3 or TRBV12-4 and TRBJ2-5, with D possibly being TRBD1 (6 bases). This CDR3 has 11 amino acids. V lost 8 bases and J lost 7, with 11 bases in between.